This TCR beta chain derives from a study of blood T cell repertoires in COVID-19. Per the authors' pipeline: Reference gene primer amplification gave estimated nucleated cell counts. Using immunoSEQ multiplex PCR, the repertoire was profiled, and TCRdb retains in-frame clones only, with some absent. The V and J calls and clone size are taken from that table; D and trimming were inferred from the DNA. The data show about 190,000 clones, with almost 85% seen just once and 4.5% to 5.5% held by the top ten. This CDR3 comprises 14 residues. The V and J ends lost 3 bases and 5 bases, in that order; junction bases with no gene match: 3. Germline-derived CDR1 and CDR2 are KGHSH and LQKENI.

This chain links TRBV18 with TRBJ1-5, with TRBD1 identical over 8 bases. The source material was peripheral blood. The sequence was collected from a woman between 65 and 79 years old with active or convalescent COVID-19. The CDR3 reads CASSPAGGDQPQHF. The DNA for the CDR3 is TGTGCCAGCTCACCGGCAGGGGGCGATCAGCCCCAGCATTTT.